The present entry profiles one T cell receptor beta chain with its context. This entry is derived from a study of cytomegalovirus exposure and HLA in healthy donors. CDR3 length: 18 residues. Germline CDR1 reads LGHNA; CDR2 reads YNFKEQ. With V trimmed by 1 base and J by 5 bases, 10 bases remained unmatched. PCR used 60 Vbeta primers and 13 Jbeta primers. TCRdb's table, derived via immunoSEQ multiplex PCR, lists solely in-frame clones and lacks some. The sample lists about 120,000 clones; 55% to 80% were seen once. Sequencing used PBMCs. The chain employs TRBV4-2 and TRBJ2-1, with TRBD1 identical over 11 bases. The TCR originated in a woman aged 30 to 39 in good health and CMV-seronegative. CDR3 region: CASSQGRLGQGGDNEQFF. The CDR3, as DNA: TGTGCCAGCAGCCAAGGAAGGTTGGGACAGGGGGGGGACAATGAGCAGTTCTTC.